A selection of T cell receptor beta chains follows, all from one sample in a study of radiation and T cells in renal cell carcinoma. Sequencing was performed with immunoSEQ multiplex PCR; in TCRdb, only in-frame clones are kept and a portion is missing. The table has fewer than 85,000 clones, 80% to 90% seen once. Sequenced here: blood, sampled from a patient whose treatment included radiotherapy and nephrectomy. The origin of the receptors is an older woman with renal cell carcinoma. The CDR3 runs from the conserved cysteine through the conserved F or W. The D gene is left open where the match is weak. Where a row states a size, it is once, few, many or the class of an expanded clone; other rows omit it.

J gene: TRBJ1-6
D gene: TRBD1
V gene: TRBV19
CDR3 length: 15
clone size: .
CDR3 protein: CASSRTGRVDSPLHF
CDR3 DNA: TGTGCCAGTAGTAGGACAGGGCGTGTGGATTCACCCCTCCACTTT

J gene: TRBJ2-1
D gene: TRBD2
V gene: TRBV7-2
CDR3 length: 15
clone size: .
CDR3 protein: CASSIKRGSYNEQFF
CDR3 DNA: TGTGCCAGCAGCATAAAGCGGGGTTCCTACAATGAGCAGTTCTTC

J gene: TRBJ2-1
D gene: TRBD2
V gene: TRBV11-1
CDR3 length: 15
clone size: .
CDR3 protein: CASSLGRGPNGEQFF
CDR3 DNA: TGTGCCAGCAGCCTGGGGAGGGGCCCTAACGGTGAGCAGTTCTTC

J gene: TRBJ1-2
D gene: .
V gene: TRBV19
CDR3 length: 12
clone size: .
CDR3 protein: CASSIGESGYTF
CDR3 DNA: TGTGCCAGTAGTATTGGAGAGAGCGGCTACACCTTC

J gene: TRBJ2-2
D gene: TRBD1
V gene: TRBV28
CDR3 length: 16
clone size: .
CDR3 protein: CASSSSGTGDTGELFF
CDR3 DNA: TGTGCCAGCAGTTCCTCCGGGACAGGGGATACCGGGGAGCTGTTTTTT

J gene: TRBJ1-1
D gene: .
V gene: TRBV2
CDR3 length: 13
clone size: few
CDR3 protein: CASTPEGKTEAFF
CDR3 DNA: TGTGCCAGCACTCCGGAGGGGAAAACTGAAGCTTTCTTT

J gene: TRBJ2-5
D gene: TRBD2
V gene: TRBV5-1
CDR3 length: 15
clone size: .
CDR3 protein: CASSPRLAGVETQYF
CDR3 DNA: TGCGCCAGCAGCCCGAGACTAGCGGGGGTAGAGACCCAGTACTTC

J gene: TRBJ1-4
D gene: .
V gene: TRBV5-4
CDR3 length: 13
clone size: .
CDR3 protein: CASSPQGNEKLFF
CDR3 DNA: TGTGCCAGCAGCCCCCAGGGAAATGAAAAACTGTTTTTT

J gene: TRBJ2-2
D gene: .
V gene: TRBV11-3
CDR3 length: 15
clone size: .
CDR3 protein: CASSSARRDTGELFF
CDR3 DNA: TGTGCCAGCAGCTCGGCCCGGCGGGACACCGGGGAGCTGTTTTTT

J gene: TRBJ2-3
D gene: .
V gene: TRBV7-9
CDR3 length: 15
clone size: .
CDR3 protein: CASSLGGGGSDTQYF
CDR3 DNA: TGTGCCAGCAGCTTAGGTGGCGGGGGCTCAGATACGCAGTATTTT

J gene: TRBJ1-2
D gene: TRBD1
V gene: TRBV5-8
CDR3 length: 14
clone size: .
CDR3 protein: CASSRGTANYGYTF
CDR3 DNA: TGTGCCAGCAGCCGGGGGACAGCAAACTATGGCTACACCTTC

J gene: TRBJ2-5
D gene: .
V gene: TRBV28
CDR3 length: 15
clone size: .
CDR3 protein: CASSLYQGEIETQYF
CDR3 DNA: TGTGCCAGCAGTTTATACCAGGGCGAGATAGAGACCCAGTACTTC